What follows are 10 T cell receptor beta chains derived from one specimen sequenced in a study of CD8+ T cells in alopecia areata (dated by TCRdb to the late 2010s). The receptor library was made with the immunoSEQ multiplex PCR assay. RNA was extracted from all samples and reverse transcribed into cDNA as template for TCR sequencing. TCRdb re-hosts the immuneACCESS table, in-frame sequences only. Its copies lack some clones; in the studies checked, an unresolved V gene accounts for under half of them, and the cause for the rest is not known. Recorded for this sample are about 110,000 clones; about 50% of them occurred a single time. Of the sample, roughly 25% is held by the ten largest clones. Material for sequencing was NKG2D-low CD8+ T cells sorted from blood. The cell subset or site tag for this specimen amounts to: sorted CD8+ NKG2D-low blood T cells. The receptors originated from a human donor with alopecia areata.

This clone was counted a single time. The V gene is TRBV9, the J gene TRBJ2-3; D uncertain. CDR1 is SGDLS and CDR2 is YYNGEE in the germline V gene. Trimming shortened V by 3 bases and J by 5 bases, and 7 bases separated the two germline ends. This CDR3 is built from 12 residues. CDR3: CASSAPRDTQYF. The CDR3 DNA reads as TGTGCCAGCAGCGCACCCAGAGATACGCAGTATTTT.

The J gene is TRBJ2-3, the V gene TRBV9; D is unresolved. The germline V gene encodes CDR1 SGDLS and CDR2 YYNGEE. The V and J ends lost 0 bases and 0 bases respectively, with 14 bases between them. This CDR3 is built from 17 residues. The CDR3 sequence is CASSVGGWLTSTDTQYF. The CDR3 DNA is TGTGCCAGCAGCGTAGGAGGTTGGCTAACCAGCACAGATACGCAGTATTTT.

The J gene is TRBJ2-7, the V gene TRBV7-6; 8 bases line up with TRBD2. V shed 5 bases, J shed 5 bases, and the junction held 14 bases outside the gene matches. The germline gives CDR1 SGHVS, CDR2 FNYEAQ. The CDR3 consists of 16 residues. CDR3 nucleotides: TGTGCCAGCAGCCCAGAGGCCAGCGGGAGTTCTGACGAGCAGTACTTC. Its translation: CASSPEASGSSDEQYF. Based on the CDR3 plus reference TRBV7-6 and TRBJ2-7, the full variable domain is GAGVSQSPRYKVTKRGQDVALRCDPISGHVSLYWYRQALGQGPEFLTYFNYEAQQDKSGLPNDRFSAERPEGSISTLTIQRTEQRDSAMYRCASSPEASGSSDEQYFGPGTRLTVT.

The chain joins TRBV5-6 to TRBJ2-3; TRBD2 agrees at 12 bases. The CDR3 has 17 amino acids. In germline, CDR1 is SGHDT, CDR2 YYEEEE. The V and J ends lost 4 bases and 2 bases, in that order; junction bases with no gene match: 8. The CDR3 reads CASSPLAGGPDTDTQYF. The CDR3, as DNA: TGTGCCAGCAGCCCGCTAGCGGGAGGGCCTGACACAGATACGCAGTATTTT.

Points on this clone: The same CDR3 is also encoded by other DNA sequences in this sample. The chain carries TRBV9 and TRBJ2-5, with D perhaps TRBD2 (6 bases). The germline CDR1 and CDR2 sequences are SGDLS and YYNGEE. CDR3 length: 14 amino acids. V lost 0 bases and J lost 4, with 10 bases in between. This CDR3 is CASSVGSGRETQYF. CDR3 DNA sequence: TGTGCCAGCAGCGTAGGTTCCGGGAGAGAGACCCAGTACTTC.

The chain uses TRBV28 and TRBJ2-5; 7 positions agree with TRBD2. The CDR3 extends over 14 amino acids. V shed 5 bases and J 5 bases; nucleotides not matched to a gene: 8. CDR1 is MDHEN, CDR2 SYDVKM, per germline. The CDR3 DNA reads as TGTGCCAGCAGTGGGAGGGGACTGCAGGAGACCCAGTACTTC. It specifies CASSGRGLQETQYF. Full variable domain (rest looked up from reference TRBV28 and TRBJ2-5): DVKVTQSSRYLVKRTGEKVFLECVQDMDHENMFWYRQDPGLGLRLIYFSYDVKMKEKGDIPEGYSVSREKKERFSLILESASTNQTSMYLCASSGRGLQETQYFGPGTRLLVL.

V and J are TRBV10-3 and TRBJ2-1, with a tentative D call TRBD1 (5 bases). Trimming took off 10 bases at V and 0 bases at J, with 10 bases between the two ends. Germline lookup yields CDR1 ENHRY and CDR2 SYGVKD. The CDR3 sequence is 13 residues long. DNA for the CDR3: TGTGCCAGCGACGACAGCTCCTACAATGAGCAGTTCTTC. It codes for CASDDSSYNEQFF.

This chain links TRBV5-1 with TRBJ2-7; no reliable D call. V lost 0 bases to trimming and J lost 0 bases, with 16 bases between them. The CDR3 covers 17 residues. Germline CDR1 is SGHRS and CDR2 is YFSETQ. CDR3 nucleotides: TGCGCCAGCAGCTTGGACACGGTCGGTCCTCTCTCCTACGAGCAGTACTTC. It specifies CASSLDTVGPLSYEQYF.

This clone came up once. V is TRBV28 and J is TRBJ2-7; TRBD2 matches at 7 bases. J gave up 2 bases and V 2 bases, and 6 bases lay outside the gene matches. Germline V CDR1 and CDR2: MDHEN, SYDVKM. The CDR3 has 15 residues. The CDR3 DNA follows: TGTGCCAGCAGTTTACGGGGGGTCCAGGCCTACGAGCAGTACTTC. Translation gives CASSLRGVQAYEQYF.

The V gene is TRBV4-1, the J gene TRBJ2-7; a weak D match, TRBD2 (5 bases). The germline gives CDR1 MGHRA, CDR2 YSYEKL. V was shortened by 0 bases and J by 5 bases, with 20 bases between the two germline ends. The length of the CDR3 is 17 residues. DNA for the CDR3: TGCGCCAGCAGCCAAGAGGTGGAGCGGCCCCTCGGGGACGAGCAGTACTTC. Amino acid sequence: CASSQEVERPLGDEQYF.